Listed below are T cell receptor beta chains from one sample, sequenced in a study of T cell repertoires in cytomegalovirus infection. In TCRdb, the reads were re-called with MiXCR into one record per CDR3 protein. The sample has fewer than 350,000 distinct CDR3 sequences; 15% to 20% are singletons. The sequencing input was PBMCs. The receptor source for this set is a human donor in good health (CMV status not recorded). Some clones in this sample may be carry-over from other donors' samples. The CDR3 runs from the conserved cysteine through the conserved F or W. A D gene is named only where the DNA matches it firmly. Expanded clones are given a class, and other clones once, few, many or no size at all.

DNA: TGCAGCGTTGACTTCCAATACAATGAGCAGTTCTTC
CDR3: CSVDFQYNEQFF
V: TRBV29-1
D: -
J: TRBJ2-1
size: -

DNA: TGCAGTGCTAGAGACCTTGGGACAGATACCTACGAGCAGTACTTC
CDR3: CSARDLGTDTYEQYF
V: TRBV20-1
D: TRBD1
J: TRBJ2-7
size: -

DNA: TGTGCCAGCAGCCCAGCCGAGGGGACTAGCGGAGAGACCCAGTACTTC
CDR3: CASSPAEGTSGETQYF
V: TRBV4-2
D: TRBD2
J: TRBJ2-5
size: few

DNA: TGTGCCAGCAGTTACTCGGGGGCAGGGGGGACCTACGAGCAGTACTTC
CDR3: CASSYSGAGGTYEQYF
V: TRBV6-5
D: -
J: TRBJ2-7
size: -

DNA: TGTGCCAGCAGCCGCCTAGAGGGGTTCGAGACCCAGTACTTC
CDR3: CASSRLEGFETQYF
V: TRBV7-9
D: -
J: TRBJ2-5
size: many

DNA: TGTGCCAGCAGCGCAACAGGGGGGAATTCACCCCTCCACTTT
CDR3: CASSATGGNSPLHF
V: TRBV7-3
D: TRBD1
J: TRBJ1-6
size: -

DNA: TGTGCCATCAGTGAGGACGTCGAGCAGTACTTC
CDR3: CAISEDVEQYF
V: TRBV10-3
D: -
J: TRBJ2-7
size: few

DNA: TGTGCCAGCAGCCCCGAACTAGGGACAGTTTACGAGCAGTATTTC
CDR3: CASSPELGTVYEQYF
V: TRBV5-5
D: TRBD1
J: TRBJ2-7
size: -

DNA: TGTGCCAGCAGCCCAGGGGGCCGTGGGGCCAACGTCCTGACTTTC
CDR3: CASSPGGRGANVLTF
V: TRBV7-9
D: TRBD1
J: TRBJ2-6
size: many

DNA: TGTGCCAGCAGCCGTAACGTGTTCGCCGGCGGGGACAATGAGCAGTTCTTC
CDR3: CASSRNVFAGGDNEQFF
V: TRBV7-9
D: -
J: TRBJ2-1
size: few